Below, 21 T cell receptor beta chains from the same sample are listed, as sequenced in a study of cytomegalovirus exposure and HLA in healthy donors. The protocol was immunoSEQ multiplex PCR, while the TCRdb copy is restricted to in-frame clones and leaves out a portion. The table includes about 350,000 clones, around 90% detected once. The sequencing input was PBMCs. The receptors here all came from a woman aged 25 to 39 in good health and CMV-seropositive.

The genes are TRBV9 and TRBJ2-1, with 7 bases aligning to TRBD2. The CDR3 totals 15 residues. Germline V gene lookup returns CDR1 SGDLS and CDR2 YYNGEE. J was trimmed by 6 bases and V by 3 bases; bases with no gene match: 9. The chain's CDR3 is CASSAVSGGVNEQFF. The CDR3 nucleotides read TGTGCCAGCAGCGCTGTCTCGGGAGGTGTCAATGAGCAGTTCTTC.

This rearrangement joins TRBV27 to TRBJ1-5; D gene uncertain. V shed 6 bases and J shed 0 bases, with 15 bases lying between them. The CDR3 loop spans 16 amino acids. Germline V lookup: CDR1 MNHEY, CDR2 SMNVEV (reference sequence). The CDR3: CASSLQFSFSNQPQHF. The DNA of the CDR3 is TGTGCCAGCAGCCTACAGTTTAGCTTTAGCAATCAGCCCCAGCATTTT.

This clone was observed a handful of times. The chain joins TRBV9 to TRBJ2-7; D not certain. Germline CDR1 is SGDLS and CDR2 is YYNGEE. CDR3 length: 14 residues. V was trimmed by 0 bases and J by 4 bases, leaving 11 bases between them. The CDR3 DNA sequence: TGTGCCAGCAGCGTAGGGGTAGAAGCATACGAGCAGTACTTC. Encoded protein: CASSVGVEAYEQYF.

The chain couples TRBV27 to TRBJ2-3, with 7 nucleotides matching TRBD1. Germline V gives CDR1 MNHEY, CDR2 SMNVEV (reference sequence). There are 14 residues in the CDR3. Trimming cost V 4 bases and J 3 bases; bases outside gene matches: 4. The CDR3 reads CASSSDRATDTQYF. Written as DNA, the CDR3 is TGTGCCAGCAGTTCCGACAGGGCAACAGATACGCAGTATTTT.

CDR3 in amino acids: CASSLGTSATDTQYF. In nucleotides, the CDR3 is TGCGCCAGCAGCTTGGGGACTAGCGCTACAGATACGCAGTATTTT. This rearrangement joins TRBV5-1 to TRBJ2-3, with TRBD2 identical over 9 bases. V shed 0 bases, J shed 3 bases, and the junction held 2 bases outside the gene matches. Germline V lookup: CDR1 SGHRS, CDR2 YFSETQ. The CDR3 length is 15 residues.

The chain's CDR3 is CAWEGTAQETQYF. In DNA form, the CDR3 reads TGTGCCTGGGAAGGGACAGCACAAGAGACCCAGTACTTC. The chain joins TRBV30 to TRBJ2-5; 7 nucleotides agree with TRBD1. The CDR3 loop spans 13 amino acids. With V trimmed by 5 bases and J by 2 bases, 5 bases remained unmatched. CDR1 is GTSNPN, CDR2 SVGIG, per germline (reference sequence).

The chain employs TRBV29-1 and TRBJ1-2; 8 bases are shared with TRBD1. V lost 5 bases to trimming and J lost 0 bases; unmatched junction nucleotides: 8. The CDR3 has 15 residues. Germline assignment: CDR1 SQVTM and CDR2 ANQGSEA. CDR3 in amino acids: CSVPDRVRSNYGYTF. CDR3 bases: TGCAGCGTTCCGGACAGGGTGCGCTCTAACTATGGCTACACCTTC.

The rearrangement joins TRBV4-3 to TRBJ2-7; 9 bases are shared with TRBD2. CDR1 and CDR2 from the germline V gene are LGHNA and YSLEER. This CDR3 comprises 19 residues. The ends lost 0 bases at V and 0 bases at J; junction bases unmatched: 12. CDR3 in DNA: TGCGCCAGCAGCCAAGAACTAGCGGGTCCCACAGCGTCCTCCTACGAGCAGTACTTC. Translation gives CASSQELAGPTASSYEQYF.

J is TRBJ2-5 and V is TRBV11-3, with D hard to call. Trimming took 4 bases from V and 0 from J, leaving 12 bases between them. CDR3 length: 15 amino acids. CDR1 is SGHNT, CDR2 YENEEA, per germline. CDR3 nucleotide sequence: TGTGCCAGCAGCTCTAGGCTGGGTAACCAAGAGACCCAGTACTTC. It encodes CASSSRLGNQETQYF.

The chain carries TRBV5-1 and TRBJ1-1, with D unclear. Germline assignment: CDR1 SGHRS and CDR2 YFSETQ. Trimming took 4 bases from V and 4 from J, leaving 11 bases between them. This CDR3 contains 13 residues. The CDR3 sequence is CASSVDIRTEAFF. The CDR3 nucleotides read TGCGCCAGCAGCGTTGACATTCGCACTGAAGCTTTCTTT. Complete variable domain (other parts from reference TRBV5-1 and TRBJ1-1): KAGVTQTPRYLIKTRGQQVTLSCSPISGHRSVSWYQQTPGQGLQFLFEYFSETQRNKGNFPGRFSGRQFSNSRSEMNVSTLELGDSALYLCASSVDIRTEAFFGQGTRLTVV.

CDR3 protein: CASSPDTVQLFGYNSPLHF. CDR3 nucleotide sequence: TGCGCCAGCAGCCCGGACACGGTTCAATTATTCGGGTATAATTCACCCCTCCACTTT. The chain carries TRBV5-1 and TRBJ1-6; D possibly corresponds to TRBD1 (5 bases). The germline V gene encodes CDR1 SGHRS and CDR2 YFSETQ. The CDR3 runs to 19 residues. V dropped 4 bases and J dropped 4 bases, with 24 bases sitting between them.

The J gene is TRBJ2-3, the V gene TRBV19; D remains unclear. Per the germline V gene, CDR1 is LNHDA and CDR2 is SQIVND (reference sequence). This CDR3 has 11 residues. Trimming cost V 6 bases and J 3 bases, with 4 bases left between them. CDR3 in amino acids: CASSITDTQYF. CDR3 nucleotides: TGTGCCAGTAGCATAACAGATACGCAGTATTTT.

The gene calls are TRBV30 and TRBJ2-2; D is unclear. The CDR3 sequence is 14 residues long. Looked up from germline, CDR1 is GTSNPN and CDR2 is SVGIG (reference sequence). Trimming took 1 base from V and 2 from J, leaving 8 bases between them. As DNA, the CDR3 is TGTGCCTGGAGTGGGACGCGCAACACCGGGGAGCTGTTTTTT. It codes for CAWSGTRNTGELFF.

The chain is built from TRBV14 and TRBJ1-2, with D possibly being TRBD1 (5 bases). The CDR3 has 14 residues. CDR1 and CDR2 from the germline V gene are SGHDN and FVKESK. Trimming removed 1 base at V and 4 bases at J, with 10 bases between. In nucleotides, the CDR3 is TGTGCCAGCAGCCAAGGAGGGGTCCCCTATGGCTACACCTTC. Amino acids: CASSQGGVPYGYTF.

The rearrangement joins TRBV9 to TRBJ2-1; D not resolved. There are 15 residues in the CDR3. Per germline, CDR1 SGDLS and CDR2 YYNGEE. Trimming took 0 bases from V and 0 from J, leaving 7 bases between them. CDR3 nucleotides: TGTGCCAGCAGCGTAGACCGCGGCTCCTACAATGAGCAGTTCTTC. Protein product: CASSVDRGSYNEQFF.

This chain joins TRBV27 and TRBJ1-2; 7 bases agree with TRBD1. Germline CDR1 reads MNHEY; CDR2 reads SMNVEV (reference sequence). This CDR3 region has 13 residues. The ends lost 3 bases at V and 8 bases at J; junction bases unmatched: 6. The CDR3 DNA sequence: TGTGCCAGCAGTTTCGGCAGGGGGGGAGGCTACACCTTC. Translation gives CASSFGRGGGYTF.

CDR3 nucleotide sequence: TGTGCCAGCAGCCCCGTAGGGACTAGCGGGAGGGGCGAGCAGTACTTC. Its translation: CASSPVGTSGRGEQYF. The chain links TRBV7-9 to TRBJ2-7; 16 bases match TRBD2. The CDR3 consists of 16 residues. Germline CDR1 reads SEHNR; CDR2 reads FQNEAQ (reference sequence). With V trimmed by 5 bases and J by 6 bases, 7 bases remained unmatched.

J is TRBJ1-3 and V is TRBV7-9, with unresolved D. The CDR3 consists of 16 residues. Germline loops: CDR1 SEHNR, CDR2 FQNEAQ (reference sequence). Trimming pared 6 bases from V and 0 bases from J, leaving 15 bases between. The CDR3 coding sequence is TGTGCCAGCAGTACTCCTACGAGAAGCTCTGGAAACACCATATATTTT. Its translation: CASSTPTRSSGNTIYF.

The rearrangement uses TRBV6-1 and TRBJ2-5; 7 bases match TRBD1. The CDR3 consists of 16 residues. The V gene end was trimmed by 4 bases and the J gene end by 1 base; junction bases not matched to a gene: 9. Germline V lookup: CDR1 MNHNS, CDR2 SASEGT. The CDR3 region has the DNA TGTGCCAGCAGTGGGACCGGGACAGCCCTCCAAGAGACCCAGTACTTC. This codes for CASSGTGTALQETQYF.

V usage is TRBV28 and J usage is TRBJ1-2; no definite D call. The CDR3 consists of 12 residues. Trimming cost V 6 bases and J 3 bases, with 8 bases left between them. CDR1 and CDR2 from the germline V gene are MDHEN and SYDVKM. CDR3 sequence: CASSEEDYGYTF. The CDR3 DNA reads as TGTGCCAGCAGCGAGGAGGACTATGGCTACACCTTC.

The chain combines TRBV30 with TRBJ1-2; D gene unclear. From germline, CDR1 is GTSNPN and CDR2 SVGIG (reference sequence). The CDR3 has 11 amino acids. Between the trimmed V and J ends, which lost 2 bases and 6 bases, there was a span of 7 bases. The CDR3 bases are TGTGCCTGGAGTCTGCGGAATGGCTACACCTTC. Its translation is CAWSLRNGYTF. The whole variable domain, filled in from reference TRBV30 and TRBJ1-2, reads SQTIHQWPATLVQPVGSPLSLECTVEGTSNPNLYWYRQAAGRGLQLLFYSVGIGQISSEVPQNLSASRPQDRQFILSSKKLLLSDSGFYLCAWSLRNGYTFGSGTRLTVV.